This is a list of T cell receptor beta chains from one sample in a study of shared clonotypes between healthy human individuals. Libraries were prepared by immunoSEQ multiplex PCR; TCRdb keeps only in-frame clonotypes and omits some of them. The sample contains roughly 2.1 million clones, around 93% of which appear only once. The sample comprised naive CD8+ T cells from PBMCs. The source of these receptors is a man younger than 35 in good health. Some clones in this sample may be carry-over from other donors' samples. Both conserved end residues are part of each CDR3. The order of the fields is CDR3 DNA, CDR3 protein, CDR3 length, clone size, V gene, J gene, D gene. The D gene is left open where the match is weak. The size of a clone is reported for some rows only, either as once, few or many, or as a class for expanded clones.

CDR3nt: TGTGCCACCAGCAGAGATACAGAGGACACTGAAGCTTTCTTT
CDR3aa: CATSRDTEDTEAFF
len: 14
abundance: -
v_gene: TRBV15
j_gene: TRBJ1-1
d_gene: -

CDR3nt: TGTGCCAGCAGTTTATCGCAGGGGATGTGGGAGACCCAGTACTTC
CDR3aa: CASSLSQGMWETQYF
len: 15
abundance: -
v_gene: TRBV27
j_gene: TRBJ2-5
d_gene: -

CDR3nt: TGTGCCATGGGAGGGGGCGTGGGTTACACTGAAGCTTTCTTT
CDR3aa: CAMGGGVGYTEAFF
len: 14
abundance: -
v_gene: TRBV30
j_gene: TRBJ1-1
d_gene: TRBD1

CDR3nt: TGTGCCAGTAGTATGTTTGCGGGATCCTCTAACATTCAGTACTTC
CDR3aa: CASSMFAGSSNIQYF
len: 15
abundance: -
v_gene: TRBV19
j_gene: TRBJ2-4
d_gene: -

CDR3nt: TGTGCCAGCAGCCCCTACCCCGACCAGGCTGAAGCTTTCTTT
CDR3aa: CASSPYPDQAEAFF
len: 14
abundance: -
v_gene: TRBV5-4
j_gene: TRBJ1-1
d_gene: -

CDR3nt: TGTGCCAGCAGTTTAACAGGTCTTACCAACTACGAGCAGTACTTC
CDR3aa: CASSLTGLTNYEQYF
len: 15
abundance: -
v_gene: TRBV27
j_gene: TRBJ2-7
d_gene: -

CDR3nt: TGTGCCAGCATCCTCCACCCCCCGGACAGGGGTTTCGTGGGTGAGCAGTTCTTC
CDR3aa: CASILHPPDRGFVGEQFF
len: 18
abundance: -
v_gene: TRBV27
j_gene: TRBJ2-1
d_gene: TRBD1

CDR3nt: TGTGCCAGCAGCCCTTATGAAAATGAGCAGTTCTTC
CDR3aa: CASSPYENEQFF
len: 12
abundance: -
v_gene: TRBV5-6
j_gene: TRBJ2-1
d_gene: -

CDR3nt: TGTGCCATCAGTGGCGGGTTGAACACCGGGGAGCTGTTTTTT
CDR3aa: CAISGGLNTGELFF
len: 14
abundance: -
v_gene: TRBV10-3
j_gene: TRBJ2-2
d_gene: -

CDR3nt: TGTGCCACCAGCATCACAGTCTACTACGAGCAGTACTTC
CDR3aa: CATSITVYYEQYF
len: 13
abundance: -
v_gene: TRBV15
j_gene: TRBJ2-7
d_gene: -

CDR3nt: TGTGCCAGCAGTTACAGGGGGCCCTCCTCCTACGAGCAGTACTTC
CDR3aa: CASSYRGPSSYEQYF
len: 15
abundance: -
v_gene: TRBV6-5
j_gene: TRBJ2-7
d_gene: TRBD1

CDR3nt: TGTGCCAGCAGTGAAATTAAGGGGACTAGCGGGCACCCCCGGTACTTC
CDR3aa: CASSEIKGTSGHPRYF
len: 16
abundance: -
v_gene: TRBV6-1
j_gene: TRBJ2-5
d_gene: TRBD2

CDR3nt: TGCAGTGCTAGCAGGGATGGCTACACCTTC
CDR3aa: CSASRDGYTF
len: 10
abundance: few
v_gene: TRBV20-1
j_gene: TRBJ1-2
d_gene: -

CDR3nt: TGTGCCAGTAGTATCGGGTCAGGAGGCTACGAGCAGTACTTC
CDR3aa: CASSIGSGGYEQYF
len: 14
abundance: once
v_gene: TRBV19
j_gene: TRBJ2-7
d_gene: -

CDR3nt: TGTGCCAGCAGTCCATCTAGCTTCCACAATGAGCAGTTCTTC
CDR3aa: CASSPSSFHNEQFF
len: 14
abundance: -
v_gene: TRBV27
j_gene: TRBJ2-1
d_gene: -

CDR3nt: TGTGCCAGCAGTTTAGGTAGGGACAGAGTTATCGACACCGGGGAGCTGTTTTTT
CDR3aa: CASSLGRDRVIDTGELFF
len: 18
abundance: -
v_gene: TRBV27
j_gene: TRBJ2-2
d_gene: TRBD1

CDR3nt: TGTGCCAGCAGTTCCTCCTACGGCTACACCTTC
CDR3aa: CASSSSYGYTF
len: 11
abundance: -
v_gene: TRBV28
j_gene: TRBJ1-2
d_gene: -

CDR3nt: TGTGCCAGCAGCGACGGACAGGGGCTGTATGGCTACACCTTC
CDR3aa: CASSDGQGLYGYTF
len: 14
abundance: -
v_gene: TRBV9
j_gene: TRBJ1-2
d_gene: TRBD1

CDR3nt: TGTGCCAGCAGTGAACTACAGGGGGCTAATCAGCCCCAGCATTTT
CDR3aa: CASSELQGANQPQHF
len: 15
abundance: -
v_gene: TRBV6-1
j_gene: TRBJ1-5
d_gene: TRBD1

CDR3nt: TGCGCCAGCAGCTTGGTTTCAACAGGGACGACGGCTAATGAAAAACTGTTTTTT
CDR3aa: CASSLVSTGTTANEKLFF
len: 18
abundance: -
v_gene: TRBV5-1
j_gene: TRBJ1-4
d_gene: -

CDR3nt: TGTGCCAGCAGTTTAGGGAACACTGAAGCTTTCTTT
CDR3aa: CASSLGNTEAFF
len: 12
abundance: few
v_gene: TRBV27
j_gene: TRBJ1-1
d_gene: -

CDR3nt: TGTGCCAGCTCAGTCCGGGACAGGGTGAATGAGCAGTTCTTC
CDR3aa: CASSVRDRVNEQFF
len: 14
abundance: -
v_gene: TRBV18
j_gene: TRBJ2-1
d_gene: TRBD1

CDR3nt: TGTGCCAGCAGTGTGGGGAGAACTGGAAACACCATATATTTT
CDR3aa: CASSVGRTGNTIYF
len: 14
abundance: -
v_gene: TRBV6-6
j_gene: TRBJ1-3
d_gene: -

CDR3nt: TGTGCCAGTACCCTTGGAGGGGGGCATCAGCCCCAGCATTTT
CDR3aa: CASTLGGGHQPQHF
len: 14
abundance: -
v_gene: TRBV19
j_gene: TRBJ1-5
d_gene: -

CDR3nt: TGTGCCAGCAGCGGCCGGACGGTTACTGCCGAGCAGTACTTC
CDR3aa: CASSGRTVTAEQYF
len: 14
abundance: -
v_gene: TRBV14
j_gene: TRBJ2-7
d_gene: -

CDR3nt: TGCAGCGTCGGGAAGGCGGGAGCCTACAATGAGCAGTTCTTC
CDR3aa: CSVGKAGAYNEQFF
len: 14
abundance: -
v_gene: TRBV29-1
j_gene: TRBJ2-1
d_gene: TRBD2

CDR3nt: TGCAGCGTTGAAGAGGAGTACCGGGAGCAGTTCTTC
CDR3aa: CSVEEEYREQFF
len: 12
abundance: once
v_gene: TRBV29-1
j_gene: TRBJ2-1
d_gene: -

CDR3nt: TGTGCCAGCAGTTGGGGTCAATCCTACGAGCAGTACTTC
CDR3aa: CASSWGQSYEQYF
len: 13
abundance: -
v_gene: TRBV27
j_gene: TRBJ2-7
d_gene: -

CDR3nt: TGTGCCACCAGCAGTCCTGGGAACACCGGGGAGCTGTTTTTT
CDR3aa: CATSSPGNTGELFF
len: 14
abundance: -
v_gene: TRBV15
j_gene: TRBJ2-2
d_gene: -

CDR3nt: TGTGCCAGAAGCCGAGAACCGGTGTACAATGAGCAGTTCTTC
CDR3aa: CARSREPVYNEQFF
len: 14
abundance: -
v_gene: TRBV2
j_gene: TRBJ2-1
d_gene: -

CDR3nt: TGTGCCAGCAGTCCGGGGACAGGGGGCAATCCCGGGGAGCTGTTTTTT
CDR3aa: CASSPGTGGNPGELFF
len: 16
abundance: -
v_gene: TRBV27
j_gene: TRBJ2-2
d_gene: TRBD1

CDR3nt: TGTGCCAGCAGCGCGGACAGGGGGAATGAAAAACTGTTTTTT
CDR3aa: CASSADRGNEKLFF
len: 14
abundance: -
v_gene: TRBV9
j_gene: TRBJ1-4
d_gene: TRBD1

CDR3nt: TGTGCCAGTAGGGGGGCGGGAGAAGGGTCTCGAGAGCAGTACTTC
CDR3aa: CASRGAGEGSREQYF
len: 15
abundance: -
v_gene: TRBV19
j_gene: TRBJ2-7
d_gene: -

CDR3nt: TGCGCCAGCAGCGACCGGGACCGAAGCTCCTACGAGCAGTACTTC
CDR3aa: CASSDRDRSSYEQYF
len: 15
abundance: -
v_gene: TRBV5-1
j_gene: TRBJ2-7
d_gene: -

CDR3nt: TGCAGCGTTGAGGCCCGAGGGGAGCAGTACTTC
CDR3aa: CSVEARGEQYF
len: 11
abundance: once
v_gene: TRBV29-1
j_gene: TRBJ2-7
d_gene: -

CDR3nt: TGTGCCAGCAGTGCCGGCCCGGAACACACTGAAGCTTTCTTT
CDR3aa: CASSAGPEHTEAFF
len: 14
abundance: -
v_gene: TRBV2
j_gene: TRBJ1-1
d_gene: -

CDR3nt: TGTGCCATCAGTGAGGTGGGGGATACAAACACTGAAGCTTTCTTT
CDR3aa: CAISEVGDTNTEAFF
len: 15
abundance: -
v_gene: TRBV10-3
j_gene: TRBJ1-1
d_gene: -

CDR3nt: TGCAGCGCCTTAATACTCAGGGGAGGGTCCTTCTACGAGCAGTACTTC
CDR3aa: CSALILRGGSFYEQYF
len: 16
abundance: -
v_gene: TRBV29-1
j_gene: TRBJ2-7
d_gene: -

CDR3nt: TGTGCCAGCAGTTCCGTCGGGGAGGGAACCGGGGAGCTGTTTTTT
CDR3aa: CASSSVGEGTGELFF
len: 15
abundance: -
v_gene: TRBV27
j_gene: TRBJ2-2
d_gene: TRBD2

CDR3nt: TGTGCCAGCAGCCCCCGGACAGGATCCACAGATACGCAGTATTTT
CDR3aa: CASSPRTGSTDTQYF
len: 15
abundance: -
v_gene: TRBV7-3
j_gene: TRBJ2-3
d_gene: TRBD1

CDR3nt: TGTGCCAGCAGCCAAGCCAAGGGAGGCCCGAAGCTTGGCAATCAGCCCCAGCATTTT
CDR3aa: CASSQAKGGPKLGNQPQHF
len: 19
abundance: -
v_gene: TRBV16
j_gene: TRBJ1-5
d_gene: -

CDR3nt: TGCGCCAGCAGCCAGAGCGGTAGGGCGACTCTCGAGCAGTACTTC
CDR3aa: CASSQSGRATLEQYF
len: 15
abundance: -
v_gene: TRBV4-1
j_gene: TRBJ2-7
d_gene: -

CDR3nt: TGTGCCAGCAGTCTGAGGCCGGGACCGAAGTTGCAAGAGACCCAGTACTTC
CDR3aa: CASSLRPGPKLQETQYF
len: 17
abundance: -
v_gene: TRBV27
j_gene: TRBJ2-5
d_gene: -

CDR3nt: TGTGCCAGCAGTTTTATCGGGACAGGGGTGAACACTGAAGCTTTCTTT
CDR3aa: CASSFIGTGVNTEAFF
len: 16
abundance: -
v_gene: TRBV27
j_gene: TRBJ1-1
d_gene: TRBD1

CDR3nt: TGTGCCAGTACCAACACTAGGTGGATCTCTGGAAACACCATATATTTT
CDR3aa: CASTNTRWISGNTIYF
len: 16
abundance: -
v_gene: TRBV19
j_gene: TRBJ1-3
d_gene: -

CDR3nt: TGTGCCAGTAGCAGGGGTACCGGGGAGCTGTTTTTT
CDR3aa: CASSRGTGELFF
len: 12
abundance: -
v_gene: TRBV19
j_gene: TRBJ2-2
d_gene: -

CDR3nt: TGTGCCAGCAGCGGAAAACTAGCGGGAGAGGGGGCCTACGAGCAGTACTTC
CDR3aa: CASSGKLAGEGAYEQYF
len: 17
abundance: -
v_gene: TRBV9
j_gene: TRBJ2-7
d_gene: TRBD2

CDR3nt: TGTGCCAGCAGTTTACGTGGCACCAGGGGGCAAGAGACCCAGTACTTC
CDR3aa: CASSLRGTRGQETQYF
len: 16
abundance: once
v_gene: TRBV27
j_gene: TRBJ2-5
d_gene: TRBD1

CDR3nt: TGTGCCAGCAGTTACTGGGGGGGAAACACCATATATTTT
CDR3aa: CASSYWGGNTIYF
len: 13
abundance: -
v_gene: TRBV6-5
j_gene: TRBJ1-3
d_gene: -

CDR3nt: TGTGCCAGCAGCTCGGGACTAGCGGGAGGGTGGTATTTT
CDR3aa: CASSSGLAGGWYF
len: 13
abundance: -
v_gene: TRBV7-9
j_gene: TRBJ2-3
d_gene: TRBD2

CDR3nt: TGTGCCTGGAGTTGGCAGATAGATACGCAGTATTTT
CDR3aa: CAWSWQIDTQYF
len: 12
abundance: -
v_gene: TRBV30
j_gene: TRBJ2-3
d_gene: -

CDR3nt: TGTGCCACCAGCAGAGCCACAGGGTTACTTAATGAAAAACTGTTTTTT
CDR3aa: CATSRATGLLNEKLFF
len: 16
abundance: -
v_gene: TRBV15
j_gene: TRBJ1-4
d_gene: -

CDR3nt: TGTGCCACCAGCAGAGTCTCGGGGGAGAGAGGAGAGCAGTACTTC
CDR3aa: CATSRVSGERGEQYF
len: 15
abundance: -
v_gene: TRBV15
j_gene: TRBJ2-7
d_gene: -

CDR3nt: TGTGCCAGCAGTTTTGCCTTTGAGAATTCACCCCTCCACTTT
CDR3aa: CASSFAFENSPLHF
len: 14
abundance: -
v_gene: TRBV28
j_gene: TRBJ1-6
d_gene: -

CDR3nt: TGTGCCAGCAGTTTATTGTCAGCGGGGGGAACCTACGAGCAGTACTTC
CDR3aa: CASSLLSAGGTYEQYF
len: 16
abundance: -
v_gene: TRBV27
j_gene: TRBJ2-7
d_gene: TRBD2